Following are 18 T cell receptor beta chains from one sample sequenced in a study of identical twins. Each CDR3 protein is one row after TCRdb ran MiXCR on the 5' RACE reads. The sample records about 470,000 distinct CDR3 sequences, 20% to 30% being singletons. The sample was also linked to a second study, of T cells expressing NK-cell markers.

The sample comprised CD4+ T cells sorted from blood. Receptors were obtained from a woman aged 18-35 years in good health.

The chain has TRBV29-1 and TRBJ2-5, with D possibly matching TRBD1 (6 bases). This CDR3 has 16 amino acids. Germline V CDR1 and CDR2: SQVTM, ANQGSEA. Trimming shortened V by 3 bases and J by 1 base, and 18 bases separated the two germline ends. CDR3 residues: CSVEDRIRKPQETQYF. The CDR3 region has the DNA TGCAGCGTTGAGGACAGAATCAGAAAACCCCAAGAGACCCAGTACTTC. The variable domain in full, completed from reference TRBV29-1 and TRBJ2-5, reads SAVISQKPSRDICQRGTSLTIQCQVDSQVTMMFWYRQQPGQSLTLIATANQGSEATYESGFVIDKFPISRPNLTFSTLTVSNMSPEDSSIYLCSVEDRIRKPQETQYFGPGTRLLVL.

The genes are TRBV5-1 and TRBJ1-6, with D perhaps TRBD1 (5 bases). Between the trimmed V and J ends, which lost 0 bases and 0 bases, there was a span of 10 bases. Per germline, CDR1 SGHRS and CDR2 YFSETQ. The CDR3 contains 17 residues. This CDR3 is CASSLGPGSSYNSPLHF. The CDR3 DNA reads TGCGCCAGCAGCTTGGGCCCAGGGAGCTCCTATAATTCACCCCTCCACTTT.

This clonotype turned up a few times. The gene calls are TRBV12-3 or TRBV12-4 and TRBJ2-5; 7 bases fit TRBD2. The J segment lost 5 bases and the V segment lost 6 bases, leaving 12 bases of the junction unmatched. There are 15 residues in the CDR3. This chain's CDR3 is CASSEAAGVYETQYF. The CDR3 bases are TGTGCCAGCAGCGAGGCTGCGGGAGTCTACGAGACCCAGTACTTC.

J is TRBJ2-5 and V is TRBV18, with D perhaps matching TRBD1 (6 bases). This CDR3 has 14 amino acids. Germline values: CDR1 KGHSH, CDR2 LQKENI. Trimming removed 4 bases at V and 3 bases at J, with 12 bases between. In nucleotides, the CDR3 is TGTGCCAGCTCACGCCCTTGGGACAAAGAGACCCAGTACTTC. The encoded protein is CASSRPWDKETQYF.

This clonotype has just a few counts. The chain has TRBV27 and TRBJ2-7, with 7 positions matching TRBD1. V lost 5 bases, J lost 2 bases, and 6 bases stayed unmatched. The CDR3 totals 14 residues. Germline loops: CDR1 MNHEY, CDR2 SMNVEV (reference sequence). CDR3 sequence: CASSTQTGPYEQYF. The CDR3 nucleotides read TGTGCCAGCAGTACTCAGACAGGGCCCTACGAGCAGTACTTC.

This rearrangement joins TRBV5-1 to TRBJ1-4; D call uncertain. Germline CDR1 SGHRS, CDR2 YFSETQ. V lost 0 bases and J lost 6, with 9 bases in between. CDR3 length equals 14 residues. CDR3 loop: CASSLERADEKLFF. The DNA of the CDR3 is TGCGCCAGCAGCTTGGAAAGAGCAGATGAAAAACTGTTTTTT.

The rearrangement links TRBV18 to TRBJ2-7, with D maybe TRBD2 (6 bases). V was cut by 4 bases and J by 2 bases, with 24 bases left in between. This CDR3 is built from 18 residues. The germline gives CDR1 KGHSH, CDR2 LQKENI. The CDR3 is CASSLYGTREESPYEQYF. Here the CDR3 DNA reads TGTGCCAGCTCACTGTACGGGACTCGAGAGGAATCCCCCTACGAGCAGTACTTC. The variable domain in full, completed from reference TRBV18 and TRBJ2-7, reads NAGVMQNPRHLVRRRGQEARLRCSPMKGHSHVYWYRQLPEEGLKFMVYLQKENIIDESGMPKERFSAEFPKEGPSILRIQQVVRGDSAAYFCASSLYGTREESPYEQYFGPGTRLTVT.

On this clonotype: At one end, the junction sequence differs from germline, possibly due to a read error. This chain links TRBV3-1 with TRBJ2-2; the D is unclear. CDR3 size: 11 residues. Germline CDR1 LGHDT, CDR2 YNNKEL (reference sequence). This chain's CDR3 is CASSQDRELFF. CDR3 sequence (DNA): TGTGCCAGCAGTCAAGATCGGGAGCTGTTTTTT.

Here the CDR3 DNA reads TGTGCCAGCAGTTTCACTAGCGGTCGCACAGATACGCAGTATTTT. Translating it yields CASSFTSGRTDTQYF. The V and J genes are TRBV6-5 and TRBJ2-3, with TRBD2 identical over 8 bases. V gave up 4 bases and J gave up 1 base; unmatched junction bases: 4. Germline V CDR1 and CDR2: MNHEY, SVGAGI. CDR3 length: 15 residues.

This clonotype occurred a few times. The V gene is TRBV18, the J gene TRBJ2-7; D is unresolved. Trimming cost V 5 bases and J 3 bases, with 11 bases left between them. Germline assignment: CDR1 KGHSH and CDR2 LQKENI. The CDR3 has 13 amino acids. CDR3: CASSIELRYEQYF. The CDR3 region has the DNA TGTGCCAGCTCAATAGAACTCCGCTACGAGCAGTACTTC.

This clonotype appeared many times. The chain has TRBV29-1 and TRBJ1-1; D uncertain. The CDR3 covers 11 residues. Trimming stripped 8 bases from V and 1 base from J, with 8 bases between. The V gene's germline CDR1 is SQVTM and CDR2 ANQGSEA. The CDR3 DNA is TGCAGCACCGTTTCGAACACTGAAGCTTTCTTT. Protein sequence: CSTVSNTEAFF.

The DNA of the CDR3 is TGCGCCAGCAGCCAAGAACCTCGTGGGGGCGGTGAGCAGTTCTTC. It is translated as CASSQEPRGGGEQFF. J is TRBJ2-1 and V is TRBV4-3; D is possibly TRBD1 (6 bases). The CDR3 is made up of 15 amino acids. From germline, CDR1 is LGHNA and CDR2 YSLEER. Trimming cost V 0 bases and J 9 bases, with 15 bases left between them.

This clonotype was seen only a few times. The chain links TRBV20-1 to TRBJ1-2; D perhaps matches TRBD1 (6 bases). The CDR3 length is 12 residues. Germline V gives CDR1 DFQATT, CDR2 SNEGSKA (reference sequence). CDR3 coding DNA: TGCATCTGCAGGGGTTTTCCTGCTGGCTACACCTTC. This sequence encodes CICRGFPAGYTF.

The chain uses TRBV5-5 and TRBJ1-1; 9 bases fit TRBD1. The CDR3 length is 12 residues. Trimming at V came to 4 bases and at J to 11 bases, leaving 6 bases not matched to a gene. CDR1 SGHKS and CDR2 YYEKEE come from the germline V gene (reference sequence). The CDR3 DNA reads TGTGCCAGCAGCACAGGGGGCAGGGAGGCTTTCTTT. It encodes CASSTGGREAFF.

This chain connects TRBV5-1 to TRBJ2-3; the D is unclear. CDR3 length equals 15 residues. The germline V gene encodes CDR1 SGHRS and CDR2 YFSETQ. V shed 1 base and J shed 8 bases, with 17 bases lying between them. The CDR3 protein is CASSLSQGHGVTQYF. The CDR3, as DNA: TGCGCCAGCAGCTTGTCTCAAGGTCACGGAGTTACGCAGTATTTT.

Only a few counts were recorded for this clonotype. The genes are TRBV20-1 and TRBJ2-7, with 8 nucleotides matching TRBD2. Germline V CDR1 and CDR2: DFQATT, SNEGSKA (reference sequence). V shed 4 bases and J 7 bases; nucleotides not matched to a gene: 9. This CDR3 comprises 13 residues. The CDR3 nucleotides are TGCAGTGCTATTGGTAGCGGGGTAGTGGAGCAGTACTTC. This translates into CSAIGSGVVEQYF.

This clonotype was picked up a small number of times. The CDR3 DNA is TGTGCCAGCACGCCCTTGCAGCGGAGCACCGGGGAGCTGTTTTTT. Protein sequence: CASTPLQRSTGELFF. The chain couples TRBV7-2 to TRBJ2-2; D possibly corresponds to TRBD2 (5 bases). The CDR3 has 15 residues. Per the germline V gene, CDR1 is SGHTA and CDR2 is FQGNSA. Trimming took 7 bases from V and 4 from J, leaving 16 bases between them. The entire variable domain, with the rest obtained from reference TRBV7-2 and TRBJ2-2, is as follows: GAGVSQSPSNKVTEKGKDVELRCDPISGHTALYWYRQSLGQGLEFLIYFQGNSAPDKSGLPSDRFSAERTGGSVSTLTIQRTQQEDSAVYLCASTPLQRSTGELFFGEGSRLTVL.

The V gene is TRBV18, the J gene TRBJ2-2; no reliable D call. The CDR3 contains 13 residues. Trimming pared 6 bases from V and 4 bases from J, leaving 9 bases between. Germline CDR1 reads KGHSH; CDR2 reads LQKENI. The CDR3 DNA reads TGTGCCAGCTCCCCCTTGTCCACCGGGGAGCTGTTTTTT. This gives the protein CASSPLSTGELFF.